This TCR beta chain was identified in a study of T cells after yellow fever vaccination. Study-level points and caveats: Some clonotypes were seen in both the CD4 and the CD8 compartments. These made up a small share and likely arose from convergent recombination. There was a possibility that FACS-sorted repertoires contained abundant clonotypes contaminating from the bulk population. Post-booster reappearance was seen for most primary-vaccination clones (around 96% CD4, 75% to 90% CD8).

Concerning this clonotype itself: Its antigen remains unidentified.

Germline lookup yields CDR1 SNHLY and CDR2 FYNNEI. Trimming took 7 bases from V and 2 from J, leaving 13 bases between them. The CDR3 length is 14 residues. 5'RACE template switching produced TCR cDNA carrying a universal primer site and UMIs. TCRdb called the 5' RACE reads again in MiXCR, with one record for every CDR3 protein. The sample gives 300,000 or so distinct CDR3 sequences, over 10% of which show up once; around 0.55% is in the top ten. The receptor's source is a man aged 30 to 45 who received the YFV17D yellow fever vaccine. The sample here was CD4+ T cells sorted from PBMCs, taken 45 days after the yellow fever booster vaccination. The gene calls are TRBV2 and TRBJ2-3; D is unresolved. The CDR3 sequence: CASKAISNTDTQYF. CDR3 in DNA: TGTGCCAGCAAAGCAATTAGCAACACAGATACGCAGTATTTT.